This TCR beta chain originates from a study of cytomegalovirus exposure and HLA in healthy donors. Study-wide results and limits: Most of the TCR beta V segments (in an earlier analysis) were productive either about 87% or about 30% of the time. 150 or so TCR beta chains were listed as cytomegalovirus-associated.

As concerns this clone: As yet, its antigen is unknown.

Primers included in the PCR were 60 Vbeta and 13 Jbeta primers. Generated by immunoSEQ multiplex PCR, the TCRdb table keeps only in-frame clones and is missing some. The sample holds about 130,000 clones; roughly 80% are singletons and the top ten take 4% to 4.5%. CDR1 is MDHEN, CDR2 SYDVKM, per germline. The CDR3 extends over 14 amino acids. The V segment lost 6 bases and the J segment 2 bases; nucleotides outside the gene matches: 5. The sequencing sample was made of PBMCs. The J gene is TRBJ2-7, the V gene TRBV28; TRBD1 aligns across 9 bases. The receptor was isolated from a woman aged 40 to 55 in good health and CMV-seronegative. The CDR3 protein is CASRRTGATYEQYF. CDR3 sequence (DNA): TGTGCCAGCAGGCGGACAGGGGCCACCTACGAGCAGTACTTC.